The following is a T cell receptor (beta chain) sequence with its context. The record originates from a study of T cell changes during pregnancy in multiple sclerosis. Generated by immunoSEQ multiplex PCR, the TCRdb table keeps only in-frame clones and is missing some. This table has approximately 120,000 clones, 95% to 98% appearing once. The V segment lost 9 bases and the J segment 4 bases; nucleotides outside the gene matches: 5. CDR1 is MNHEY and CDR2 is SVGAGI in the germline V gene. This CDR3 is 13 amino acids long. Sequenced here: peripheral blood, sampled after pregnancy. The receptor comes from a female donor with multiple sclerosis, enrolled in a pregnancy study. The chain has TRBV6-5 and TRBJ1-3; 8 bases are shared with TRBD1. The CDR3 is CASTQGGGNTIYF. The CDR3 bases are TGTGCCAGTACACAGGGGGGAGGAAACACCATATATTTT.